The T cell receptor (beta chain) under discussion was sequenced for a study of blood T cell repertoires in COVID-19. Germline lookup yields CDR1 LGHDT and CDR2 YNNKEL (reference sequence). This CDR3 has 13 residues. Trimming shortened V by 1 base and J by 3 bases, and 7 bases separated the two germline ends. Repertoires were generated with immunoSEQ multiplex PCR, while TCRdb's copy carries only in-frame clones and drops some. The sample holds about 140,000 clones; about four fifths are singletons and the top ten take approximately 8.9%. Sequenced sample: peripheral blood. The genes are TRBV3-1 (or the pseudogene TRBV3-2) and TRBJ2-7; D is uncertain. The TCR sequence derives from a man aged 25 to 40 with COVID-19, enrolled during active disease. The CDR3 sequence: CASSQGDNYEQYF. The CDR3 nucleotides read TGTGCCAGCAGCCAAGGTGACAACTACGAGCAGTACTTC.